This entry is about one TCR beta chain. Its antigen remains unidentified. This sample was included in a study of radiation and T cells in renal cell carcinoma. Findings and caveats of the study: In blood, top tumor clones expanded by 2 weeks, shrinking by 4. Pretreatment tumor biopsies were lacking, so baseline clonotypes are unknown.

From germline, CDR1 is GTSNPN and CDR2 SVGIG (reference sequence). The ends lost 4 bases at V and 7 bases at J; junction bases unmatched: 5. The CDR3 has 14 amino acids. Regarding treatment: 15 Gy SBRT to primary tumor, nephrectomy 4 weeks later. Nephrectomy followed 15 Gy stereotactic body radiation by 4 weeks. TCRdb keeps only in-frame clones here, not all; method: immunoSEQ multiplex PCR. The table shows 19,000 or so clones, with about 60% occurring only once. This clonotype was sampled from an older woman with renal cell carcinoma. The specimen comprised tumor tissue, sampled from a patient whose treatment included radiotherapy and nephrectomy. J is TRBJ2-4 and V is TRBV30, with 12 bases lining up with TRBD2. The CDR3 DNA reads TGTGCCTGGACTAGCGGGGGGGCTCGGAACATTCAGTACTTC. This translates into CAWTSGGARNIQYF.